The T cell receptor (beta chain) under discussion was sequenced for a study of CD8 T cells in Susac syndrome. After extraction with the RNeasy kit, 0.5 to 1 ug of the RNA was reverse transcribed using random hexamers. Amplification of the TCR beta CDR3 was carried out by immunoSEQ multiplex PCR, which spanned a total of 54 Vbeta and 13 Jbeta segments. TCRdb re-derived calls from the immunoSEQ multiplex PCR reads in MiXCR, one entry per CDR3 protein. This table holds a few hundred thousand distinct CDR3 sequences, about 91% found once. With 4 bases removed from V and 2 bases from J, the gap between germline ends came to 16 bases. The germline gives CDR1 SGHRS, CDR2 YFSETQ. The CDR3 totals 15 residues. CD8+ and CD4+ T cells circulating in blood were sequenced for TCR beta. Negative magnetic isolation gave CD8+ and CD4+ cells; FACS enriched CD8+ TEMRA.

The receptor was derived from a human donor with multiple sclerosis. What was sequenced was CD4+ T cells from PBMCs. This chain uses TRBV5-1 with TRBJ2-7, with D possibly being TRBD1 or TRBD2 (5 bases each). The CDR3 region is CASSRTGTETYEQYF. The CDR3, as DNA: TGCGCCAGCAGCCGTACCGGGACCGAGACCTACGAGCAGTACTTC.